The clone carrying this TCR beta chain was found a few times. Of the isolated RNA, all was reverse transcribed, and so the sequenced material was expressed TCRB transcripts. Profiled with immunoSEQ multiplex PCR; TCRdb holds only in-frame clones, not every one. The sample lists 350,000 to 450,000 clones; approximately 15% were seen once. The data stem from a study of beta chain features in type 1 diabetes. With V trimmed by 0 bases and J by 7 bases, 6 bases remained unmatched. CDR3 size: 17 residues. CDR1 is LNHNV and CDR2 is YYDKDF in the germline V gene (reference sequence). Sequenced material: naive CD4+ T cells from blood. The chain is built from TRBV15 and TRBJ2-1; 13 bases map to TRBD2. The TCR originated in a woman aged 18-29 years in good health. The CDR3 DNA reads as TGTGCCACCAGCAGAGAACTAGCGGGAGGGCCTGGGAATGAGCAGTTCTTC. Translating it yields CATSRELAGGPGNEQFF.